A single TCR beta chain is shown here with its context. Its antigen is unknown. The record originates from a study of graft-versus-host responses after intestinal transplantation. General observations from the study: Declining HvG levels early post-transplant were linked to peak circulating GvH clone levels. Detected in recipient marrow were GvH clones, some of which were first observed in ileum or blood.

Method: immunoSEQ multiplex PCR; TCRdb's copy keeps in-frame clones and lacks some. The sample includes tens of thousands of clones, about nine tenths of them seen just once. CDR1 LNHDA and CDR2 SQIVND come from the germline V gene (reference sequence). The V end lost 5 bases, the J end lost 6 bases, and 13 bases lay between the germline ends. The CDR3 consists of 14 residues. This receptor was obtained from a human donor who was the organ donor for an intestinal transplant. The gene calls are TRBV19 and TRBJ2-2, with a weak D call TRBD1 (6 bases). Sequenced here: unstimulated CD8+ T cells sorted from spleen or lymph node cells, sampled before transplant. The CDR3 sequence is CASSVLEGAGELFF. The CDR3 DNA follows: TGTGCCAGTAGTGTCCTCGAGGGGGCCGGGGAGCTGTTTTTT.